Below are 22 T cell receptor beta chains sequenced from a single sample in a study of cytomegalovirus exposure and HLA in healthy donors. PCR involved 60 Vbeta and 13 Jbeta primers. Some clones are missing from TCRdb's copy, which holds only in-frame ones; the method was immunoSEQ multiplex PCR. The sample includes hundreds of thousands of clones, over 75% of them seen just once. Sequencing used PBMCs. The receptors shown here come from a male donor in good health and CMV-seronegative.

This sequence joins TRBV27 and TRBJ2-3, with 10 bases aligning to TRBD2. CDR1 is MNHEY and CDR2 is SMNVEV in the germline V gene (reference sequence). The CDR3 sequence is 14 residues long. The ends lost 6 bases at V and 10 bases at J; junction bases unmatched: 10. CDR3 region: CASRTSGIAGSQYF. The CDR3 DNA reads as TGTGCCAGCAGAACTAGCGGGATAGCAGGGTCGCAGTATTTT.

V is TRBV13 and J is TRBJ1-6; D is perhaps TRBD1 (5 bases). In germline, CDR1 is PRHDT, CDR2 FYEKMQ (reference sequence). Trimming removed 8 bases from V and 7 bases from J, with 15 bases in between. The CDR3 has 14 amino acids. CDR3 in amino acids: CASSGGAGNSPLHF. The CDR3 nucleotides read TGTGCCAGCTCGGGAGGGGCAGGGAATTCACCCCTCCACTTT.

CDR3 protein: CASSLEPGRGPQYF. For the CDR3, the DNA is TGCGCCAGCAGCTTGGAGCCCGGGAGGGGCCCCCAGTACTTC. V gene TRBV5-1 combines with J gene TRBJ2-5; 8 nucleotides agree with TRBD2. Germline V CDR1 and CDR2: SGHRS, YFSETQ. This CDR3 has 14 residues. V dropped 0 bases and J dropped 9; count of bases not matched to a gene: 7.

The rearrangement links TRBV5-4 to TRBJ1-2; D is uncertain. The ends were cut back, 1 base at V and 6 bases at J, with 13 bases in the middle. The germline V gene has CDR1 SGHNT and CDR2 YYREEE (reference sequence). CDR3 size: 14 residues. CDR3 region: CASSLNSPLHGYTF. As DNA, the CDR3 is TGTGCCAGCAGCTTGAACAGCCCCCTCCATGGCTACACCTTC.

The rearrangement uses TRBV25-1 and TRBJ2-7; TRBD2 matches 7 bases. The ends lost 6 bases at V and 2 bases at J; junction bases unmatched: 7. CDR3 length: 14 amino acids. Germline CDR1 is MGHDK and CDR2 is SYGVNS. The CDR3 DNA follows: TGTGCCAGCAGGGGTCCGGGACTAACCTACGAGCAGTACTTC. Protein sequence: CASRGPGLTYEQYF.

The chain couples TRBV7-6 to TRBJ2-7; 10 bases match TRBD2. The CDR3 totals 16 residues. V shed 1 base and J 6 bases; nucleotides not matched to a gene: 9. The germline gives CDR1 SGHVS, CDR2 FNYEAQ. CDR3 DNA: TGTGCCAGCAGCTTAGGGTCTAGCGGGAGCCTTAGCGAGCAGTACTTC. Residues: CASSLGSSGSLSEQYF.

The chain has TRBV28 and TRBJ2-5; 7 nucleotides align to TRBD1. The J call may be in error: the DNA end matches TRBJ2-7 better. The CDR3 contains 15 residues. CDR1 is MDHEN and CDR2 is SYDVKM in the germline V gene. CDR3 nucleotides: TGTGCCAGCAGTTTACCCGGGACAGTGGCCTACGAGCAGTACTTC. Encoded protein: CASSLPGTVAYEQYF.

This chain connects TRBV19 to TRBJ2-1, with 9 positions matching TRBD2. Germline CDR1 LNHDA, CDR2 SQIVND (reference sequence). This CDR3 has 16 amino acids. The V and J ends lost 7 bases and 3 bases, in that order; junction bases with no gene match: 10. The CDR3 protein is CASITPQAGGYNEQFF. In nucleotides, the CDR3 is TGTGCCAGTATCACCCCACAAGCGGGAGGCTACAATGAGCAGTTCTTC.

In DNA form, the CDR3 reads TGTGCCAGCAGCGATGGCGTGGCAGCGACGTACACAGATACGCAGTATTTT. Amino acid sequence: CASSDGVAATYTDTQYF. The chain is built from TRBV9 and TRBJ2-3; no clear D gene. Between the trimmed V and J ends, which lost 3 bases and 2 bases, there was a span of 19 bases. The germline CDR1 and CDR2 sequences are SGDLS and YYNGEE. This CDR3 region has 17 residues.

This clone came up once. The chain employs TRBV19 and TRBJ1-1; possible D gene TRBD1, 6 bases. Germline CDR1 LNHDA, CDR2 SQIVND (reference sequence). The CDR3 covers 16 residues. V was clipped by 5 bases and J by 1 base, with 17 bases between them. The CDR3 nucleotides read TGTGCCAGTAGTCCACCCCATGGGACAAAGAACACTGAAGCTTTCTTT. Its translation: CASSPPHGTKNTEAFF.

Written as DNA, the CDR3 is TGTGCCAGCAGTTTAGAGCGGGAGGGCCCACTGTACGAGCAGTACTTC. Residues: CASSLEREGPLYEQYF. The chain joins TRBV28 to TRBJ2-7, with TRBD2 matching 10 bases. After removal of 2 bases from V and 4 bases from J, the junction contained 8 bases not matched to a gene. Germline assignment: CDR1 MDHEN and CDR2 SYDVKM. The CDR3 is 16 residues long.

This clone came up once. The CDR3 reads CASSQGTSGGAGEQYF. The CDR3 DNA follows: TGTGCCAGCAGCCAAGGGACTAGCGGGGGGGCCGGGGAGCAGTACTTC. This chain links TRBV4-2 with TRBJ2-5; 15 bases map to TRBD2. There are 16 residues in the CDR3. V lost 1 base, J lost 11 bases, and 8 bases stayed unmatched. Germline values: CDR1 LGHNA, CDR2 YNFKEQ.

The chain is built from TRBV7-6 and TRBJ2-7; TRBD1 might be the D (5 bases). Trimming pared 4 bases from V and 0 bases from J, leaving 10 bases between. From germline, CDR1 is SGHVS and CDR2 FNYEAQ. This CDR3 has 14 amino acids. The CDR3 spells CASSSLGLSYEQYF. The CDR3 DNA sequence: TGTGCCAGCAGCTCCTTGGGGCTCTCCTACGAGCAGTACTTC.

The DNA of the CDR3 is TGTGCCTGGAGTGCGGCAGGGTGGATCAATGAGCAGTTCTTC. It yields the protein CAWSAAGWINEQFF. The chain uses TRBV30 and TRBJ2-1, with D perhaps matching TRBD1 (5 bases). This CDR3 is 14 amino acids long. Germline assignment: CDR1 GTSNPN and CDR2 SVGIG (reference sequence). Trimming took off 1 base at V and 6 bases at J, with 13 bases between the two ends.

Notes on this clone: A junction end diverges from the germline sequence, so it may reflect a read error. In nucleotides, the CDR3 is TGCAGCGTGGAAGTAGGGGTAGGGGGAAACACTGAAGCTTTCTTT. Translation gives CSVEVGVGGNTEAFF. The rearrangement uses TRBV29-1 and TRBJ1-1; D possibly corresponds to TRBD1 (6 bases). The CDR3 is 15 residues long. CDR1 is SQVTM, CDR2 ANQGSEA, per germline.

The chain joins TRBV7-9 to TRBJ1-5, with D hard to call. V lost 1 base and J 0 bases, leaving 13 bases between the germline ends. From germline, CDR1 is SEHNR and CDR2 FQNEAQ (reference sequence). CDR3 size: 17 residues. The CDR3 spells CASSLGSRGSSNQPQHF. CDR3 nucleotides: TGTGCCAGCAGCTTAGGCTCCCGAGGGAGTAGCAATCAGCCCCAGCATTTT.

V is TRBV23-1 and J is TRBJ1-1; 7 bases are a match to TRBD1. TRBV23-1 is an ORF, and what it does is uncertain. This CDR3 has 15 residues. Germline trimming cut 4 bases from V and 11 bases from J; bases unmatched to any gene: 16. The CDR3 is CASSPPGGTRPRAFF. Here the CDR3 DNA reads TGCGCCAGCAGTCCTCCAGGGGGTACTCGACCACGGGCTTTCTTT.

V usage is TRBV30 and J usage is TRBJ2-7; 12 bases match TRBD2. Looked up from germline, CDR1 is GTSNPN and CDR2 is SVGIG (reference sequence). Trimming cost V 2 bases and J 2 bases; bases outside gene matches: 28. The CDR3 covers 23 residues. DNA of the CDR3: TGTGCCTGGAGTCCACCCCCCGGGACGGTACGGACTAGCGGGAAAGAGGTCGCCTACGAGCAGTACTTC. Translated: CAWSPPPGTVRTSGKEVAYEQYF.

The CDR3 reads CASSPGEVSTYEQYF. In nucleotides, the CDR3 is TGTGCCAGTAGTCCTGGCGAGGTGTCCACCTACGAGCAGTACTTC. The chain joins TRBV19 to TRBJ2-7; D is unclear. Per the germline V gene, CDR1 is LNHDA and CDR2 is SQIVND (reference sequence). The CDR3 covers 15 residues. The germline V and J ends were trimmed by 5 bases and 2 bases, with 16 bases remaining between them.

This clone has a single count. The chain joins TRBV27 to TRBJ2-1, with TRBD2 matching over 10 bases. V was pared by 5 bases and J by 3 bases, with 10 bases of the junction left unmatched. The CDR3 contains 17 residues. Germline values: CDR1 MNHEY, CDR2 SMNVEV (reference sequence). CDR3 nucleotides: TGTGCCAGCAGTCGCCTTGGACTAGCGGCCCGCTACAATGAGCAGTTCTTC. Translated: CASSRLGLAARYNEQFF.

As for this clone: Other DNA sequences from this sample encode an identical CDR3 as well. This sequence joins TRBV6-5 and TRBJ2-2, with TRBD1 identical over 7 bases. This CDR3 is 14 amino acids long. Germline CDR1 is MNHEY and CDR2 is SVGAGI. The V gene end was trimmed by 0 bases and the J gene end by 6 bases; junction bases not matched to a gene: 1. The CDR3 loop is CASSYSTGPGELFF. In DNA form, the CDR3 reads TGTGCCAGCAGTTACTCGACAGGGCCCGGGGAGCTGTTTTTT.

The chain recombines TRBV27 with TRBJ2-5; D is uncertain. This CDR3 comprises 12 residues. Germline V gene lookup returns CDR1 MNHEY and CDR2 SMNVEV (reference sequence). V was shortened by 7 bases and J by 6 bases, with 12 bases between the two germline ends. The CDR3 nucleotides are TGTGCCAGCACCTCGGAGTCGAAGACCCAGTACTTC. It translates to CASTSESKTQYF.